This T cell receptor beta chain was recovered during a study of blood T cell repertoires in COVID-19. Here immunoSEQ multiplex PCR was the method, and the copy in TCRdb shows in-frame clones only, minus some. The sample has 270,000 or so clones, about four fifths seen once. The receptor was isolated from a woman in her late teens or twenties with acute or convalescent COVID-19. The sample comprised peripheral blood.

CDR3 bases: TGTGCCAGCAGTTGGGGTTTGGTACGACTAGCGGTCAAAGGGGCCTACGAGCAGTACTTC. It yields the protein CASSWGLVRLAVKGAYEQYF. The chain is built from TRBV6-2 or TRBV6-3 and TRBJ2-7, with 9 bases aligning to TRBD2. V trimming: 4 bases; J trimming: 2 bases; junction bases outside the gene matches: 21. Germline CDR1 is MNHEY and CDR2 is SVGEGT. This CDR3 is 20 amino acids long.